These T cell receptor beta chains were read from a single sample in a study of cytomegalovirus exposure and HLA in healthy donors. Measured with immunoSEQ multiplex PCR; TCRdb has only the in-frame clones, and not every one. The sample lists roughly 99,000 clones, under 80% occurring once. Sequenced input: PBMCs. These receptors were obtained from a male donor in good health and CMV-seronegative. The CDR3 runs from the conserved cysteine through the conserved F or W. D genes are given only for firm matches. Size tells how often a clone was seen (once, few, many) or the class of an expanded clone, and some rows leave it out.

clone_size,j_call,v_call,d_call,cdr3_aa,cdr3_nt
NA,TRBJ1-2,TRBV7-9,NA,CASSLEGVLYGYTF,TGTGCCAGCAGCTTAGAGGGGGTGCTCTATGGCTACACCTTC
few,TRBJ2-6,TRBV6-1,TRBD1,CASSEVGTGGAWGANVLTF,TGTGCCAGCAGTGAAGTCGGGACAGGGGGCGCGTGGGGGGCCAACGTCCTGACTTTC
NA,TRBJ2-7,TRBV7-3,NA,CASSPRGSSYEQYF,TGTGCCAGCAGCCCAAGGGGGAGCTCCTACGAGCAGTACTTC
NA,TRBJ2-7,TRBV7-2,TRBD2,CASSLVALAGVSYEQYF,TGTGCCAGCAGCTTAGTGGCTCTAGCGGGAGTCTCCTACGAGCAGTACTTC
NA,TRBJ2-3,TRBV28,NA,CASSLVTSTPTDTQYF,TGTGCCAGCAGTTTAGTTACGTCGACTCCCACAGATACGCAGTATTTT
few,TRBJ2-1,TRBV7-9,TRBD2,CASSLSQSGRSNEQFF,TGTGCCAGCAGCCTCAGCCAGAGCGGGAGGAGCAATGAGCAGTTCTTC
NA,TRBJ2-1,TRBV7-2,TRBD2,CASSLDRREGFDEQFF,TGTGCCAGCAGCTTAGACAGGCGGGAGGGCTTTGATGAGCAGTTCTTC
few,TRBJ2-1,TRBV19,TRBD2,CASSNSGRASEQFF,TGTGCCAGTAGTAATAGCGGGAGGGCCAGTGAGCAGTTCTTC
NA,TRBJ2-2,TRBV7-2,NA,CASSPTRSTGELFF,TGTGCCAGCAGCCCAACTCGCTCCACCGGGGAGCTGTTTTTT
NA,TRBJ1-5,TRBV28,NA,CASGRVFSNQPQHF,TGTGCCAGCGGTCGGGTTTTTAGCAATCAGCCCCAGCATTTT
NA,TRBJ2-1,TRBV4-3,NA,CASSQDIGVARYNEQFF,TGCGCCAGCAGCCAAGATATTGGGGTAGCGAGGTACAATGAGCAGTTCTTC
NA,TRBJ1-1,TRBV23-1,TRBD1,CASSHQDRGTTRAFF,TGCGCCAGCAGTCACCAGGACAGGGGGACCACTAGGGCTTTCTTT
NA,TRBJ2-6,TRBV5-4,TRBD2,CAGREGSGANVLTF,TGTGCCGGGAGGGAGGGATCCGGGGCCAACGTCCTGACTTTC
NA,TRBJ1-2,TRBV6-5,NA,CASSWNLEDYGYTF,TGTGCCAGCAGTTGGAATCTCGAGGACTATGGCTACACCTTC
NA,TRBJ2-7,TRBV11-2,TRBD2,CASSWKVEAGEVYF,TGTGCCAGCAGCTGGAAGGTAGAAGCGGGGGAGGTTTACTTC
NA,TRBJ1-2,TRBV10-3,NA,CAISESMAGDYGYTF,TGTGCCATCAGTGAGTCGATGGCAGGCGACTATGGCTACACCTTC
NA,TRBJ2-7,TRBV28,TRBD1,CASSLGTGRYEQYF,TGTGCCAGCAGTTTAGGGACAGGTAGATACGAGCAGTACTTC
NA,TRBJ1-1,TRBV10-1,NA,CASSEPPGQPYTEAFF,TGCGCCAGCAGTGAGCCACCTGGACAGCCCTACACTGAAGCTTTCTTT
few,TRBJ2-1,TRBV7-9,TRBD1,CASSGRQGLYNEQFF,TGTGCCAGCAGCGGGAGACAGGGGCTATACAATGAGCAGTTCTTC
NA,TRBJ1-1,TRBV9,NA,CASSVAGEGEAFF,TGTGCCAGCAGCGTAGCAGGGGAGGGGGAAGCTTTCTTT
NA,TRBJ1-1,TRBV19,NA,CASSMSGVATEAFF,TGTGCCAGTAGTATGAGCGGGGTGGCCACTGAAGCTTTCTTT
NA,TRBJ2-7,TRBV7-6,TRBD2,CASSGTSGTSSYEQYF,TGTGCCAGCAGCGGGACTAGCGGCACTAGCTCCTACGAGCAGTACTTC
NA,TRBJ2-7,TRBV9,NA,CASSGGASSYEQYF,TGTGCCAGCAGCGGCGGAGCATCCTCCTACGAGCAGTACTTC
NA,TRBJ1-1,TRBV7-8,NA,CASSLVGTGHSNTEAFF,TGTGCCAGCAGCTTAGTGGGAACGGGACATTCGAACACTGAAGCTTTCTTT
few,TRBJ1-5,TRBV6-1,NA,CASSGGSGWNQPQHF,TGTGCCAGCAGTGGCGGCAGCGGGTGGAATCAGCCCCAGCATTTT
few,TRBJ1-5,TRBV6-4,NA,CASRETGWGQPQHF,TGTGCCAGCAGGGAAACAGGTTGGGGACAGCCCCAGCATTTT
few,TRBJ1-2,TRBV28,TRBD1,CASRYRGPYGYTF,TGTGCCAGCAGATACAGGGGGCCCTATGGCTACACCTTC
NA,TRBJ1-5,TRBV28,NA,CASSHRQGFVQPQHF,TGTGCCAGCAGTCACAGGCAGGGCTTTGTTCAGCCCCAGCATTTT
NA,TRBJ2-7,TRBV19,TRBD2,CASSIGGMGGTVYEQYF,TGTGCCAGTAGTATAGGTGGTATGGGAGGGACCGTCTACGAGCAGTACTTC
once,TRBJ2-7,TRBV27,NA,CASSLLGRSYEQYF,TGTGCCAGCAGTTTATTGGGCAGATCGTACGAGCAGTACTTC
NA,TRBJ2-3,TRBV5-1,TRBD2,CASSLTTSGSTDTQYF,TGCGCCAGCAGCTTGACGACTAGCGGGAGCACAGATACGCAGTATTTT
NA,TRBJ2-7,TRBV19,NA,CASSTTASSYEQYF,TGTGCCAGTAGTACGACAGCTAGCTCCTACGAGCAGTACTTC
NA,TRBJ1-2,TRBV5-1,NA,CASSLGGNRAYGYTF,TGCGCCAGCAGCTTGGGAGGGAACCGAGCGTATGGCTACACCTTC
NA,TRBJ2-1,TRBV7-2,NA,CASSLAVGGYNEQFF,TGTGCCAGCAGCTTAGCGGTAGGGGGCTACAATGAGCAGTTCTTC
NA,TRBJ2-3,TRBV2,NA,CASREDSHTDTQYF,TGTGCCAGCAGGGAGGACAGTCACACAGATACGCAGTATTTT
once,TRBJ2-7,TRBV6-5,NA,CASRLAYEQYF,TGTGCCAGCAGACTAGCCTACGAGCAGTACTTC
NA,TRBJ2-3,TRBV27,NA,CASSLSGDTTDTQYF,TGTGCCAGCAGTCTTAGCGGAGATACCACAGATACGCAGTATTTT
once,TRBJ1-2,TRBV5-4,TRBD1,CASSTDRDHGYTF,TGTGCCAGCAGCACCGACAGGGACCATGGCTACACCTTC
NA,TRBJ2-3,TRBV30,TRBD2,CAWRALAGGTTDTQYF,TGTGCCTGGAGAGCATTAGCGGGGGGAACCACAGATACGCAGTATTTT
NA,TRBJ1-2,TRBV6-5,TRBD1,CASSYSGQGASGYTF,TGTGCCAGCAGTTACTCCGGACAGGGGGCGAGCGGCTACACCTTC
NA,TRBJ1-3,TRBV18,TRBD1,CASSPLGQRNTIYF,TGTGCCAGCTCACCATTGGGACAGAGGAACACCATATATTTT
NA,TRBJ2-3,TRBV28,TRBD1,CASRKQGSDTQYF,TGTGCCAGCAGAAAACAGGGGTCAGATACGCAGTATTTT
few,TRBJ1-1,TRBV28,NA,CASSPLGQGMNTEAFF,TGTGCCAGCAGCCCCCTGGGGCAGGGAATGAACACTGAAGCTTTCTTT
NA,TRBJ2-1,TRBV7-9,NA,CASSPWSSYNEQFF,TGTGCCAGCAGCCCATGGAGCTCCTACAATGAGCAGTTCTTC
NA,TRBJ2-7,TRBV9,TRBD1,CASSVMDRGYEQYF,TGTGCCAGCAGCGTAATGGACAGGGGCTACGAGCAGTACTTC
few,TRBJ1-1,TRBV29-1,TRBD1,CSAQDRDGTEAFF,TGCAGCGCCCAGGACAGGGACGGGACTGAAGCTTTCTTT
NA,TRBJ1-1,TRBV30,NA,CAWKDSSRTEAFF,TGTGCCTGGAAAGACAGCAGCCGCACTGAAGCTTTCTTT
NA,TRBJ2-7,TRBV5-1,TRBD2,CASSLPSGSPIYEQYF,TGCGCCAGCAGCTTACCTAGCGGGAGCCCGATCTACGAGCAGTACTTC
NA,TRBJ2-7,TRBV27,TRBD1,CASSLVGTGISYEQYF,TGTGCCAGCAGTTTGGTCGGGACAGGGATCTCCTACGAGCAGTACTTC
NA,TRBJ2-1,TRBV7-2,NA,CASSQGGSYNEQFF,TGTGCCAGCAGCCAGGGAGGATCCTACAATGAGCAGTTCTTC
few,TRBJ2-5,TRBV19,TRBD1,CASNPGTGGPKTQYF,TGTGCCAGTAACCCCGGGACAGGGGGTCCGAAGACCCAGTACTTC